The T cell receptor beta chain under discussion was sequenced for a study of blood T cell repertoires in COVID-19. The overall study: Italy, Spain and the United States were the sources of the convalescent and acute COVID-19 samples.

Authors' processing steps: Counts of nucleated cells, estimated from reference gene primer amplification, were obtained. Here immunoSEQ multiplex PCR was the method, and the copy in TCRdb shows in-frame clones only, minus some. The DNA gave D and trimming, while V, J and clone size come from that table. The data contain almost 200,000 clones, more than 80% of them seen just once; the ten biggest clones take up 6.5% to 9.5%. This CDR3 region has 15 residues. The V segment lost 4 bases and the J segment 6 bases; nucleotides outside the gene matches: 12. Germline lookup yields CDR1 GTSNPN and CDR2 SVGIG (reference sequence).

Sequenced sample: PBMCs or T cells enriched from blood (not recorded which). The V gene is TRBV30, the J gene TRBJ2-1; TRBD1 matches 7 bases. The TCR originated in a woman between 18 and 29 years old who had recovered from COVID-19. In DNA form, the CDR3 reads TGTGCCTGGAAGTCCGCCGGGACAGAATTCAATGAGCAGTTCTTC. It encodes CAWKSAGTEFNEQFF.